This T cell receptor beta chain was obtained from a study of regulatory T cells in long-lasting Graves disease. Findings and caveats of the study: Persistent cases favored TRBV28, TRBJ1-2 and TRBJ2-5.

CDR3 length: 13 residues. The V gene's germline CDR1 is SGHRS and CDR2 YFSETQ. The V and J ends lost 5 bases and 0 bases respectively, with 7 bases between them. Concerning this clonotype itself: Its matching antigen is unknown.

The authors built TCR beta libraries using iRepertoire HTBI primers and Arm-PCR of CDR3 regions. TCRdb reprocessed the multiplex PCR reads with MiXCR, giving one entry per CDR3 protein. The sample records hundreds of thousands of distinct CDR3 sequences, roughly 15% being singletons. The sample's time point: newly diagnosed GD, antithyroid drugs for less than 3 months. Making the TCR library involved RNA that had been extracted from PBMCs. The same sample was also used in a study of T cells in Graves' hyperthyroidism and ophthalmopathy. From that study: Graves' hyperthyroidism qualified as stable when ophthalmopathy did not progress within 18 months. Clinical symptoms, serum thyroxine, TRAb, thyroid ultrasound and orbital computed tomography established diagnosis. The HTBI set primed first-round TCR CDR3 RT-PCR.

The source of this sequence is a woman in her thirties with Graves disease. The rearrangement joins TRBV5-1 to TRBJ2-3; D is unclear. The specimen comprised peripheral blood mononuclear cells (PBMCs), sampled at new diagnosis, from a patient treated with antithyroid drugs. CDR3 nucleotide sequence: TGCGCCAGCAGAGTGACTAGCACAGATACGCAGTATTTT. It yields the protein CASRVTSTDTQYF.